The sample holds a few counts of the clone carrying this TCR beta chain. Germline CDR1 KGHDR, CDR2 SFDVKD. J was trimmed by 4 bases and V by 5 bases; bases with no gene match: 7. This CDR3 region has 15 residues. These data are taken from a study of T cells in Graves' hyperthyroidism and ophthalmopathy. RNA transcripts were the template for amplifying TCR beta CDR3 regions. HTBI primers were used for first-round RT-PCR of the TCR CDR3. One entry per CDR3 protein results from TCRdb running MiXCR on the multiplex PCR reads. Of 250,000 or so distinct CDR3 sequences listed, approximately 14% were seen once; the top ten hold around 31%.

The J gene is TRBJ1-5, the V gene TRBV24-1; 7 bases align to TRBD1. The TCR was taken from a woman between 50 and 59 years old with Graves' hyperthyroidism that later progressed to Graves' ophthalmopathy. The sequenced sample consisted of blood. The CDR3 here is CATSVTGLGNQPQHF. CDR3 sequence (DNA): TGTGCCACCAGTGTGACAGGGCTCGGAAATCAGCCCCAGCATTTT.